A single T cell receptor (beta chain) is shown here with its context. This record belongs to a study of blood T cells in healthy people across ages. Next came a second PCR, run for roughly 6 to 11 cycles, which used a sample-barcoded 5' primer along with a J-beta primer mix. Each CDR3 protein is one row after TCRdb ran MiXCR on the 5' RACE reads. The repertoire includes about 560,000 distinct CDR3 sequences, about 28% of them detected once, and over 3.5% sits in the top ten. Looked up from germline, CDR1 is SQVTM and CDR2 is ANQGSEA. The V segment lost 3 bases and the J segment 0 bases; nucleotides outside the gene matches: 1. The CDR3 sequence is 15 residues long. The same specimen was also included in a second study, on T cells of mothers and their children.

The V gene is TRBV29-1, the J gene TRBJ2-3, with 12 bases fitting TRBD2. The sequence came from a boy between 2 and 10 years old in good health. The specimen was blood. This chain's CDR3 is CSVEGTSGSTDTQYF. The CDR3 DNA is TGCAGCGTTGAGGGGACTAGCGGGAGCACAGATACGCAGTATTTT.